These T cell receptor beta chains were read from a single sample in a study of blood T cells in healthy people across ages. TCRdb re-called the 5' RACE reads with MiXCR, one entry per CDR3 protein. Of roughly 560,000 distinct CDR3 sequences listed, approximately 25% are singletons. This same sample was also part of a study on T cells of mothers and their children.

Sequenced sample: blood. The receptor source for this set is a boy between 10 and 17 years old in good health. Each CDR3 is given with its conserved first and last residue. The D gene is left open where the match is weak. Clone size is not always given. Where it is, it says once, few, many or a class for expanded clones.

>NA|TRBV6-2/TRBV6-3|NA|TRBJ2-7
CAGSYRIDYEQYF
TGTGCCGGCAGTTACCGTATAGACTACGAGCAGTACTTC
>TRBD1|TRBV7-3|NA|TRBJ1-5
CASSLKGAVQPQHF
TGTGCCAGCAGCTTAAAGGGGGCAGTACAGCCCCAGCATTTT
>NA|TRBV7-2|NA|TRBJ2-5
CASSLDLAGETQYF
TGTGCCAGCAGCTTAGACTTGGCGGGAGAGACCCAGTACTTC
>NA|TRBV7-9|NA|TRBJ2-2
CASSERPKGGTGELFF
TGTGCCAGCAGCGAACGGCCCAAGGGGGGCACCGGGGAGCTGTTTTTT
>NA|TRBV9|NA|TRBJ2-2
CASSAEGSANTGELFF
TGTGCCAGCAGCGCCGAAGGGTCCGCGAACACCGGGGAGCTGTTTTTT
>NA|TRBV9|many|TRBJ2-3
CASSVEEGAWTDTQYF
TGTGCCAGCAGCGTAGAGGAGGGGGCATGGACAGATACGCAGTATTTT
>NA|TRBV12-3/TRBV12-4|NA|TRBJ1-4
CASSAPGVSNEKLFF
TGTGCCAGCAGTGCTCCGGGGGTCTCTAATGAAAAACTGTTTTTT
>TRBD1|TRBV4-3|NA|TRBJ2-2
CASSQETGATGELFF
TGCGCCAGCAGCCAAGAAACAGGGGCCACCGGGGAGCTGTTTTTT
>TRBD1|TRBV6-1|few|TRBJ2-2
CASSESVAGGLTGELFF
TGTGCCAGCAGTGAATCCGTGGCAGGGGGCTTAACAGGGGAGCTGTTTTTT
>NA|TRBV27|few|TRBJ2-4
CASSLAGTKNIQYF
TGTGCCAGCAGTTTAGCCGGGACCAAAAACATTCAGTACTTC
>NA|TRBV2|NA|TRBJ1-4
CASSPGTEKLFF
TGTGCCAGCAGCCCGGGGACAGAAAAACTGTTTTTT
>NA|TRBV24-1|NA|TRBJ2-1
CATSAYYNTEQFF
TGTGCCACCAGTGCGTATTACAATACTGAGCAGTTCTTC
>TRBD1|TRBV6-4|many|TRBJ1-1
CASSPGQGMSTEAFF
TGTGCCAGCAGCCCGGGACAGGGAATGAGCACTGAAGCTTTCTTT
>NA|TRBV6-2/TRBV6-3|NA|TRBJ1-1
CASSYGVAGWGTEAFF
TGTGCCAGCAGTTACGGGGTCGCAGGGTGGGGAACTGAAGCTTTCTTT
>NA|TRBV5-1|few|TRBJ2-6
CASSLEGRASGANVLTF
TGCGCCAGCAGCTTGGAGGGCAGGGCCTCTGGGGCCAACGTCCTGACTTTC
>NA|TRBV5-1|NA|TRBJ1-6
CASSLAGARDSPLHF
TGCGCCAGCAGCTTGGCAGGGGCGCGTGATTCACCCCTCCACTTT
>NA|TRBV27|NA|TRBJ2-7
CASSVSGDSYEQYF
TGTGCCAGCAGTGTATCAGGAGACTCCTACGAGCAGTACTTC
>TRBD1|TRBV20-1|NA|TRBJ1-3
CSASSRTGGENTIYF
TGCAGTGCTTCATCTAGGACAGGGGGCGAAAACACCATATATTTT
>NA|TRBV6-2/TRBV6-3|few|TRBJ2-6
CASTRGGGLSGANVLTF
TGTGCCAGCACCCGAGGGGGAGGACTCTCTGGGGCCAACGTCCTGACTTTC
>NA|TRBV6-2/TRBV6-3|few|TRBJ2-7
CASSYPPGGMIYGYYEQYF
TGTGCCAGCAGTTACCCGCCCGGCGGCATGATTTATGGTTACTACGAGCAGTACTTC
>NA|TRBV4-1|NA|TRBJ2-1
CASSQVRGNEQFF
TGCGCCAGCAGCCAAGTCAGGGGCAATGAGCAGTTCTTC
>NA|TRBV9|NA|TRBJ2-3
CASRSGESTDTQYF
TGTGCCAGCAGGTCCGGCGAAAGCACAGATACGCAGTATTTT